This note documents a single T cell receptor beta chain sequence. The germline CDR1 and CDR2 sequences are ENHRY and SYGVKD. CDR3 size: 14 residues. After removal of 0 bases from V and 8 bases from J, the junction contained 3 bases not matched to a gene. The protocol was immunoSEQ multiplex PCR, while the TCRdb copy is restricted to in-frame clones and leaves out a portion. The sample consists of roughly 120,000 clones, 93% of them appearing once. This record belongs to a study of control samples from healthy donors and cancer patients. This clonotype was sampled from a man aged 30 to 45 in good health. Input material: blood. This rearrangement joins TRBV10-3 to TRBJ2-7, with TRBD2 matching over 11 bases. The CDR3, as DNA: TGTGCCATCAGTGAGTCGGTAGCGGGGGGGAAGCAGTACGTC. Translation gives CAISESVAGGKQYV.